This T cell receptor beta chain was sequenced for a study of monozygotic twins with cystic fibrosis. Study summary: With roughly 16 PCR cycles, barcoded libraries came from three micrograms of fragmented DNA. Points from the study as a whole: J usage was most co-twin-similar in 8 of 16 pairs, V in 13. Nucleotide-identical clonotype sharing was significantly higher within monozygotic CF twin pairs than between unrelated CF individuals.

A word on this clone: Its antigen is not identified.

Assay used: immunoSEQ multiplex PCR; TCRdb lists only in-frame clones, some missing. The sample has approximately 17,000 clones; around 96% are singletons. The material sequenced was blood. This TCR derives from a girl aged 2 to 9 with cystic fibrosis.

The CDR3 DNA sequence: TGTGCCAGCAGTTACTCGAGCAATCAGCCCCAGCATTTT. Protein product: CASSYSSNQPQHF. The rearrangement uses TRBV6-5 and TRBJ1-5; no definite D call. The CDR3 is made up of 13 amino acids. In germline, CDR1 is MNHEY, CDR2 SVGAGI. Trimming removed 0 bases from V and 1 base from J, with 1 base in between.